The 11 T cell receptor beta chains below all came from one sample that was sequenced in a study of OX40 agonist ivuxolimab in advanced cancers. Produced via immunoSEQ multiplex PCR; TCRdb's table is partial and in-frame only. The top ten clones hold 10% to 12% of a sample with 43,000 or so clones, around 84% of them seen once. Specimen: CD4+ or CD8+ T cells sorted from blood, collected in a trial of the OX40 agonist ivuxolimab. Source of these receptors: an adult with an advanced solid tumor such as melanoma, head and neck, liver or kidney cancer.

The chain carries TRBV27 and TRBJ2-7; D is ambiguous. V was pared by 6 bases and J by 3 bases, with 9 bases between. CDR1 and CDR2 from the germline V gene are MNHEY and SMNVEV (reference sequence). This CDR3 region has 12 residues. CDR3 bases: TGTGCCAGCAGGGGGTTTGACTACGAGCAGTACTTC. Amino acids: CASRGFDYEQYF.

The count of this clone is one. This CDR3 reads CASSLKQGRNEQFF. The CDR3 DNA reads TGTGCCAGCAGCTTAAAGCAGGGACGCAATGAGCAGTTCTTC. J is TRBJ2-1 and V is TRBV7-6; D may be TRBD1 or TRBD2 (5 bases each). Trimming took 2 bases from V and 6 from J, leaving 11 bases between them. There are 14 residues in the CDR3. Germline V lookup: CDR1 SGHVS, CDR2 FNYEAQ.

This clone is a singleton in its sample. This chain connects TRBV30 to TRBJ1-2; D not resolved. Trimming removed 3 bases at V and 5 bases at J, with 13 bases between. The V gene's germline CDR1 is GTSNPN and CDR2 SVGIG (reference sequence). The CDR3 contains 13 residues. CDR3 residues: CAWRDLWFYGYTF. CDR3 in DNA: TGTGCCTGGAGGGACCTGTGGTTTTATGGCTACACCTTC.

The chain carries TRBV5-1 and TRBJ1-1; possibly TRBD1 for D (5 bases). The CDR3 consists of 14 residues. CDR1 and CDR2 from the germline V gene are SGHRS and YFSETQ. Trimming took off 1 base at V and 1 base at J, with 8 bases between the two ends. The CDR3 bases are TGCGCCAGCAGCTTGCCAGGGTCGAACACTGAAGCTTTCTTT. Protein: CASSLPGSNTEAFF.

This clone occurred a few times. The rearrangement links TRBV7-2 to TRBJ2-1; maybe TRBD2 (6 bases). Looked up from germline, CDR1 is SGHTA and CDR2 is FQGNSA. This CDR3 is built from 13 residues. Trimming cost V 5 bases and J 10 bases, with 15 bases left between them. The CDR3 DNA follows: TGTGCCAGCAGCCTTCTAACTAGCACCGAGCAGTTCTTC. This gives the protein CASSLLTSTEQFF.

The chain employs TRBV5-6 and TRBJ1-1; D uncertain. Germline CDR1 SGHDT, CDR2 YYEEEE. The CDR3 loop spans 13 amino acids. Trimming shortened V by 4 bases and J by 5 bases, and 12 bases separated the two germline ends. CDR3 DNA: TGTGCCAGCAGCCGGGGTTTTGGAACTGAAGCTTTCTTT. This translates into CASSRGFGTEAFF. The full variable domain, in which reference TRBV5-6 and TRBJ1-1 provide the parts outside the CDR3, is DAGVTQSPTHLIKTRGQQVTLRCSPKSGHDTVSWYQQALGQGPQFIFQYYEEEERQRGNFPDRFSGHQFPNYSSELNVNALLLGDSALYLCASSRGFGTEAFFGQGTRLTVV.

The V and J genes are TRBV28 and TRBJ2-3; 10 nucleotides line up with TRBD2. The CDR3 sequence is 16 residues long. The ends lost 7 bases at V and 0 bases at J; junction bases unmatched: 7. Germline-derived CDR1 and CDR2 are MDHEN and SYDVKM. CDR3 region: CASTPGLAHSTDTQYF. Written as DNA, the CDR3 is TGTGCCAGCACCCCGGGACTAGCGCATAGCACAGATACGCAGTATTTT. The entire variable domain, with the rest obtained from reference TRBV28 and TRBJ2-3, is as follows: DVKVTQSSRYLVKRTGEKVFLECVQDMDHENMFWYRQDPGLGLRLIYFSYDVKMKEKGDIPEGYSVSREKKERFSLILESASTNQTSMYLCASTPGLAHSTDTQYFGPGTRLTVL.

The rearrangement joins TRBV5-8 to TRBJ2-7; no definite D call. The V gene's germline CDR1 is SGHTS and CDR2 YDEGEE. Deletions cut 2 bases from V and 3 bases from J, with 9 bases between. This CDR3 has 13 amino acids. Here the CDR3 DNA reads TGTGCCAGCAGCTTTAATACGGGCTACGAGCAGTACTTC. Protein: CASSFNTGYEQYF.

This chain links TRBV7-9 with TRBJ1-1; possible D gene TRBD1, 5 bases. The germline gives CDR1 SEHNR, CDR2 FQNEAQ (reference sequence). V was clipped by 5 bases and J by 1 base, with 11 bases between them. CDR3 length: 14 amino acids. The CDR3 DNA is TGTGCCAGCAGCGCGGGACTCCGGAACACTGAAGCTTTCTTT. This sequence encodes CASSAGLRNTEAFF.

The genes are TRBV11-3 and TRBJ2-6; D tentatively reads TRBD1 or TRBD2 (7 bases each). CDR1 SGHNT and CDR2 YENEEA come from the germline V gene. The CDR3 extends over 18 amino acids. V lost 4 bases and J lost 0, with 16 bases in between. The CDR3 DNA is TGTGCCAGCAGCTATAGTCAGGGGGGGAACTCTGGGGCCAACGTCCTGACTTTC. Protein product: CASSYSQGGNSGANVLTF.

The CDR3 spells CSVEDLASGNPRNEQFF. CDR3 nucleotides: TGCAGCGTTGAAGATCTGGCTAGCGGGAACCCTCGAAATGAGCAGTTCTTC. The chain carries TRBV29-1 and TRBJ2-1, with 9 bases aligning to TRBD2. V dropped 0 bases and J dropped 7; count of bases not matched to a gene: 13. CDR3 length: 17 residues. Per the germline V gene, CDR1 is SQVTM and CDR2 is ANQGSEA.